A selection of T cell receptor beta chains follows, all from one sample in a study of blood T cell repertoires in COVID-19. The repertoire was sequenced with immunoSEQ multiplex PCR; TCRdb's copy has only in-frame clones and lacks some. The sample yields about 200,000 clones, approximately 94% seen once. Sequenced sample: peripheral blood. Source of these receptors: a man in his thirties or forties with COVID-19, enrolled during active disease. Both conserved end residues are part of each CDR3. D genes are given only for firm matches. The size field is filled for only some rows; it gives once, few, many or a size class.

TGTGCCAGCAGTAACAGGGAGGGTGAAAAACTGTTTTTT	CASSNREGEKLFF	NA	TRBV6-2/TRBV6-3	TRBJ1-4	NA
TGTGCCAGCAGCACCCGAGGGGGAGCTCTAGACGAGCAGTACTTC	CASSTRGGALDEQYF	few	TRBV7-9	TRBJ2-7	NA
TGTGCCAGCAGCAAAGAGGGACAGGGTTTTGAAAAACTGTTTTTT	CASSKEGQGFEKLFF	NA	TRBV21-1	TRBJ1-4	NA
TGTGCCAGCAGTGAACTTTGGGGGGGGGAGACCCAGTACTTC	CASSELWGGETQYF	NA	TRBV2	TRBJ2-5	TRBD2
TGTGCCAGCAGTGACCTATTGGAGAATTCACCCCTCCACTTT	CASSDLLENSPLHF	NA	TRBV6-1	TRBJ1-6	NA
TGTGCCAGCATTAAGACGGGAACTCGAAAAGCTTTCTTT	CASIKTGTRKAFF	few	TRBV6-5	TRBJ1-1	NA
TGTGCCAGCAGTCCCCGGGGGGGGCTTAGAGGCTACACCTTC	CASSPRGGLRGYTF	NA	TRBV6-4	TRBJ1-2	NA
TGTGCCAGCAGTTACCGACAGGGGCACACCGGGGAGCTGTTTTTT	CASSYRQGHTGELFF	NA	TRBV6-5	TRBJ2-2	TRBD1
TGTGCCAGCAGCTTAGGAGCGGCCTCTAGCACAGATACGCAGTATTTT	CASSLGAASSTDTQYF	NA	TRBV7-7	TRBJ2-3	NA
TGTGCCAGTAGTATGAGGACAGGAGTTGGGGCCAACGTCCTGACTTTC	CASSMRTGVGANVLTF	NA	TRBV19	TRBJ2-6	TRBD1
TGTGCCAGCAAAGGACAGGGTAACAATCAGCCCCAGCATTTT	CASKGQGNNQPQHF	NA	TRBV6-5	TRBJ1-5	TRBD1
TGCGCCAGCAGCGACGGGACTCTCAATTCACCCCTCCACTTT	CASSDGTLNSPLHF	NA	TRBV5-1	TRBJ1-6	NA
TGTGCCAGCAGTGACGGGGGGCCCAGGGGGCCCGGCGGCTATGGCTACACCTTC	CASSDGGPRGPGGYGYTF	NA	TRBV6-1	TRBJ1-2	TRBD1
TGTGCCACCAGCAGGCAGGGTTGGGAGCCCCAGCATTTT	CATSRQGWEPQHF	NA	TRBV15	TRBJ1-5	NA
TGTGCCAGCAGCGTAGGACCTCGGGCGGGGGGCACAGATACGCAGTATTTT	CASSVGPRAGGTDTQYF	NA	TRBV9	TRBJ2-3	TRBD2
TGTGCCAGCAGCCGCGGGACTAGCAGGACCGGGGAGCTGTTTTTT	CASSRGTSRTGELFF	few	TRBV3-1/TRBV3-2	TRBJ2-2	TRBD2
TGCGCCAGCAGCTTTATAGGGGTGAACACTGAAGCTTTCTTT	CASSFIGVNTEAFF	NA	TRBV5-1	TRBJ1-1	NA
TGTGCCAGCAGCTTCCGGGACAGGGTGGTGGGTCAGCCCCAGCATTTT	CASSFRDRVVGQPQHF	NA	TRBV7-9	TRBJ1-5	TRBD1
TGCGCCAGCACCTGGACAGGGAATCAGCCCCAGCATTTT	CASTWTGNQPQHF	NA	TRBV5-1	TRBJ1-5	TRBD1
TGCAGCGTTGATACAGCCCAAGAGACCCAGTACTTC	CSVDTAQETQYF	NA	TRBV29-1	TRBJ2-5	NA
TGTGCCAGTAGTACCTCAGGGATCTATGGCTACACCTTC	CASSTSGIYGYTF	NA	TRBV19	TRBJ1-2	NA
TGTGCCAGCGGTCGAGGGGGGGAGGATGAAAAACTGTTTTTT	CASGRGGEDEKLFF	NA	TRBV27	TRBJ1-4	NA
TGTGCCAGCAGTTTGATCAGGGGCGGAACTAATGAAAAACTGTTTTTT	CASSLIRGGTNEKLFF	NA	TRBV28	TRBJ1-4	NA
TGTGCCAGTAGTATGGGGACACCCAATGAAAAACTGTTTTTT	CASSMGTPNEKLFF	NA	TRBV19	TRBJ1-4	NA
TGCGCCAGCAGCCAATATACGGACAGGGGCACCGGGGAGCTGTTTTTT	CASSQYTDRGTGELFF	NA	TRBV4-1	TRBJ2-2	TRBD1
TGCGCCAGCAGCTTGGGACAGGACTATGGCTACACCTTC	CASSLGQDYGYTF	once	TRBV5-1	TRBJ1-2	NA
TGTGCCAGCAGCTTCTCAGCGGGGTCCGTAGATACGCAGTATTTT	CASSFSAGSVDTQYF	few	TRBV7-3	TRBJ2-3	TRBD2
TGTGCCAGCAGCCCCGGGACAGGGACTTTAAACACTGAAGCTTTCTTT	CASSPGTGTLNTEAFF	NA	TRBV3-1/TRBV3-2	TRBJ1-1	TRBD1
TGTGCCAGCTCAGCCCAAGAGCCCTACGAGCAGTACTTC	CASSAQEPYEQYF	NA	TRBV18	TRBJ2-7	NA
TGTGCCAGCACCCCGACAGGGGTCCACACCATATATTTT	CASTPTGVHTIYF	NA	TRBV12-3/TRBV12-4	TRBJ1-3	TRBD1
TGTGCCAGCAGCTTAGGTAGGGGGTCGAACACTGAAGCTTTCTTT	CASSLGRGSNTEAFF	NA	TRBV13	TRBJ1-1	NA
TGTGCCAGCAGCGTCGCTAGCGGGAGCCAAGAGACCCAGTACTTC	CASSVASGSQETQYF	NA	TRBV9	TRBJ2-5	TRBD2
TGTGCCTGGACCAGGGACATCCCTCGGGAGCAGTACTTC	CAWTRDIPREQYF	NA	TRBV30	TRBJ2-7	NA
TGTGCCTATTCGGGTAGCGGGCACTACGAGCAGTACTTC	CAYSGSGHYEQYF	NA	TRBV30	TRBJ2-7	TRBD2
TGTGCCAGCAGCCCAGAGGGGGGGTTTGGGTCACCCCTCCACTTT	CASSPEGGFGSPLHF	NA	TRBV9	TRBJ1-6	NA
TGTGCCATCAGTGGGGACAGAACCGGAGTTAGCAATCAGCCCCAGCATTTT	CAISGDRTGVSNQPQHF	NA	TRBV10-3	TRBJ1-5	TRBD1
TGTGCCATCAGTCCCAGCGGGGGGCTGACCGGGGAGCTGTTTTTT	CAISPSGGLTGELFF	NA	TRBV10-3	TRBJ2-2	TRBD2
TGTGCCAGCAGCTTTAGACAGCCAGCTAACTATGGCTACACCTTC	CASSFRQPANYGYTF	NA	TRBV5-6	TRBJ1-2	NA